A selection of T cell receptor beta chains follows, all from one sample in a study of blood T cell repertoires in COVID-19. The repertoire was sequenced with immunoSEQ multiplex PCR; TCRdb's copy has only in-frame clones and lacks some. The table shows 60,000 or so clones, with approximately 80% occurring only once. Sequenced material: peripheral blood. Receptors originate from a woman at least 80 years old with acute or convalescent COVID-19. CDR3s include the opening cysteine and the closing phenylalanine or tryptophan. The D gene is left open where the match is weak. Some rows have no size entry. The others give once, few or many, or a class for an expanded clone.

abundance	d_gene	v_gene	j_gene	CDR3aa	CDR3nt
.	.	TRBV7-9	TRBJ2-7	CASSSDRIQIYEQYF	TGTGCCAGCAGCTCAGACAGAATTCAAATTTACGAGCAGTACTTC
.	TRBD1	TRBV28	TRBJ1-1	CASWALDRGYTEAFF	TGTGCCAGTTGGGCCCTGGACAGGGGTTACACTGAAGCTTTCTTT
.	TRBD1	TRBV4-3	TRBJ1-5	CASSLGTGGQPQHF	TGCGCCAGCAGCCTCGGGACAGGGGGACAGCCCCAGCATTTT
.	TRBD1	TRBV28	TRBJ2-5	CASRPGGTGRETQYF	TGTGCCAGCAGACCTGGGGGGACAGGCCGTGAGACCCAGTACTTC
.	.	TRBV28	TRBJ2-7	CASSLIGGYEQYF	TGTGCCAGCAGTCTTATCGGGGGATACGAGCAGTACTTC
.	TRBD2	TRBV12-3/TRBV12-4	TRBJ2-7	CASSFGLAGGQYF	TGTGCCAGCAGTTTCGGGCTAGCGGGTGGACAGTACTTC
.	.	TRBV29-1	TRBJ1-2	CSVQGFYGYTF	TGCAGCGTACAGGGTTTCTATGGCTACACCTTC
.	.	TRBV19	TRBJ2-3	CASNTWGEPTDTQYF	TGTGCCAGTAACACCTGGGGAGAGCCCACAGATACGCAGTATTTT
.	.	TRBV6-5	TRBJ1-2	CATTESFNYGYTF	TGTGCCACCACGGAGAGCTTTAACTATGGCTACACCTTC
.	.	TRBV19	TRBJ2-5	CASSIAASPPETQYF	TGTGCCAGTAGTATTGCGGCCTCCCCCCCAGAGACCCAGTACTTC
.	TRBD2	TRBV11-2	TRBJ2-1	CASSFGGRKFF	TGTGCCAGCAGCTTCGGCGGGAGGAAGTTCTTC
.	TRBD1	TRBV19	TRBJ1-1	CASSGGTGKFWTEAFF	TGTGCCAGTAGCGGAGGGACAGGGAAGTTTTGGACTGAAGCTTTCTTT
.	.	TRBV18	TRBJ1-1	CASSPRVENTEAFF	TGTGCCAGCTCACCCCGGGTCGAGAACACTGAAGCTTTCTTT
.	TRBD2	TRBV4-3	TRBJ2-3	CASSQDGSSGASTDTQYF	TGCGCCAGCAGCCAAGATGGTTCCAGCGGGGCTAGCACAGATACGCAGTATTTT
.	TRBD2	TRBV3-1/TRBV3-2	TRBJ2-3	CASSLERGDTQYF	TGTGCCAGCAGCCTCGAGCGGGGGGATACGCAGTATTTT
.	TRBD1	TRBV2	TRBJ1-4	CASSEFQGAREKLFF	TGTGCCAGCAGTGAATTTCAGGGGGCAAGGGAAAAACTGTTTTTT
.	.	TRBV5-1	TRBJ1-5	CASSPGDGGYQPQHF	TGCGCCAGCAGCCCAGGGGACGGGGGGTATCAGCCCCAGCATTTT
.	TRBD1	TRBV19	TRBJ1-2	CASSGPGQPYGYTF	TGTGCCAGTAGTGGGCCGGGACAGCCATATGGCTACACCTTC
few	.	TRBV5-4	TRBJ2-1	CAVGGTGSYNEQFF	TGTGCCGTTGGGGGGACCGGTTCCTACAATGAGCAGTTCTTC
.	.	TRBV6-5	TRBJ2-7	CASSYIFPEGIYEQYF	TGTGCCAGCAGTTACATTTTCCCGGAGGGGATCTACGAGCAGTACTTC
.	TRBD1	TRBV7-6	TRBJ1-4	CAKRTGTNEKLFF	TGTGCCAAACGGACAGGTACTAATGAAAAACTGTTTTTT
.	TRBD1	TRBV19	TRBJ1-1	CASSPGTGLTEAFF	TGTGCCAGTAGTCCCGGGACAGGGTTAACTGAAGCTTTCTTT
.	TRBD1	TRBV28	TRBJ2-2	CASSPTGFTGELFF	TGTGCCAGCAGCCCGACAGGGTTCACCGGGGAGCTGTTTTTT
.	.	TRBV19	TRBJ2-1	CASSQAVSSYNEQFF	TGTGCCAGTAGTCAGGCCGTAAGCTCCTACAATGAGCAGTTCTTC
once	TRBD2	TRBV6-4	TRBJ2-7	CASSDSAGGRYEQYF	TGTGCCAGCAGTGACTCAGCGGGGGGGCGGTACGAGCAGTACTTC
.	.	TRBV4-2	TRBJ1-5	CASSQGGRGVEPQHF	TGTGCCAGCAGCCAAGGGGGGCGCGGTGTTGAGCCCCAGCATTTT
.	TRBD2	TRBV7-3	TRBJ2-7	CASSTAGGPSYEQYF	TGTGCCAGCAGCACAGCGGGGGGTCCTTCCTACGAGCAGTACTTC
.	.	TRBV9	TRBJ2-7	CASSLGGLSYEQYF	TGTGCCAGCAGTTTGGGGGGTCTCTCCTACGAGCAGTACTTC
.	TRBD1	TRBV30	TRBJ2-2	CAWSVPGTGVGGGLFF	TGTGCCTGGAGTGTACCCGGGACAGGGGTGGGAGGCGGGCTGTTTTTT
.	TRBD1	TRBV9	TRBJ2-7	CASSVGGTGLFYEQYF	TGTGCCAGCAGCGTCGGGGGGACAGGGCTTTTCTACGAGCAGTACTTC
.	.	TRBV30	TRBJ1-1	CAWERTDLNTEAFF	TGTGCCTGGGAAAGGACAGACTTGAACACTGAAGCTTTCTTT
.	.	TRBV5-1	TRBJ1-3	CASSQTGPTGNTIYF	TGCGCCAGCAGTCAGACAGGTCCCACTGGAAACACCATATATTTT
few	.	TRBV19	TRBJ2-7	CASSRGLDSYEQYF	TGTGCCAGTAGTAGAGGACTGGACTCCTACGAGCAGTACTTC
.	.	TRBV9	TRBJ1-2	CASSVDTTPNYGYTF	TGTGCCAGCAGCGTGGATACGACACCTAACTATGGCTACACCTTC
.	.	TRBV18	TRBJ2-7	CASSPRASRNEQYF	TGTGCCAGCTCTCCTCGCGCTAGTCGGAACGAGCAGTACTTC
.	TRBD2	TRBV29-1	TRBJ2-1	CSVAGLQLAVNNEQFF	TGCAGCGTTGCAGGTCTCCAACTAGCGGTTAACAATGAGCAGTTCTTC
once	.	TRBV28	TRBJ2-1	CASSFPRGSSYNEQFF	TGTGCCAGCAGTTTCCCCCGGGGAAGCTCCTACAATGAGCAGTTCTTC